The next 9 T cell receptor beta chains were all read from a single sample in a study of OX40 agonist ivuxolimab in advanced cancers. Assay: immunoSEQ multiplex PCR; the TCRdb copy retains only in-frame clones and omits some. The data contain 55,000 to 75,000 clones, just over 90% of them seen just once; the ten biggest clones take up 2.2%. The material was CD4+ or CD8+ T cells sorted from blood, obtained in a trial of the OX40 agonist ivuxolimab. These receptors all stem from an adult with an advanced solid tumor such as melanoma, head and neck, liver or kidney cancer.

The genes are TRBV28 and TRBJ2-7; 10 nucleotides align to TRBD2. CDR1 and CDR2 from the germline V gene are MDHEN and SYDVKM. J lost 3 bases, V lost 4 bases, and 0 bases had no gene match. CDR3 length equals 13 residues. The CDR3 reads CASSWTSGYEQYF. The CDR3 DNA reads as TGTGCCAGCAGTTGGACTAGCGGCTACGAGCAGTACTTC.

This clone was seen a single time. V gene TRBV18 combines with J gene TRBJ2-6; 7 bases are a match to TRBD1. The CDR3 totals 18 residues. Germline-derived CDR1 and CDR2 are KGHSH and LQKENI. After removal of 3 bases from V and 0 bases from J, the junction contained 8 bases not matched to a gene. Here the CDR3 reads CASSPSHTGVSGANVLTF. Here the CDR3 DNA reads TGTGCCAGCTCACCCAGTCACACAGGGGTCTCTGGGGCCAACGTCCTGACTTTC.

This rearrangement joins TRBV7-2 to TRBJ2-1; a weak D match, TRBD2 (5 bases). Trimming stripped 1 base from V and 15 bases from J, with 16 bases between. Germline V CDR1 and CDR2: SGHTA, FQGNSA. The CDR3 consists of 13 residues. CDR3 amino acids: CASSLGGQLGMFF. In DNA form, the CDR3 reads TGTGCCAGCAGCTTAGGCGGGCAGCTAGGGATGTTCTTC.

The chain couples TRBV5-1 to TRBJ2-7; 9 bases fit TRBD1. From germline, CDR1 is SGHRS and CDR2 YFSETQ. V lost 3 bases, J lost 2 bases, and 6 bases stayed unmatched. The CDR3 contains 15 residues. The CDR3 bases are TGCGCCAGCAGCTCCCGGGACAGGGCTACCTACGAGCAGTACTTC. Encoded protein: CASSSRDRATYEQYF.

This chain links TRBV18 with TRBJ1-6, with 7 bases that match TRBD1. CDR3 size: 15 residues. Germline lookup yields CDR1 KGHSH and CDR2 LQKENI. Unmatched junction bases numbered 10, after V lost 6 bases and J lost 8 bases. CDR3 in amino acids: CASSLRGGSDSPLHF. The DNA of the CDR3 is TGTGCCAGCTCCCTCAGGGGGGGATCGGATTCACCCCTCCACTTT.

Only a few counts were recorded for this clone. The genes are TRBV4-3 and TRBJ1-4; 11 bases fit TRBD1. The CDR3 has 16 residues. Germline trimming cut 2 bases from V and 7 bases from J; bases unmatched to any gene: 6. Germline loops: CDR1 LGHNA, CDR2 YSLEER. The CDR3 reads CASSQIFGTGGEKLFF. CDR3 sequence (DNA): TGCGCCAGCAGCCAAATCTTTGGGACAGGGGGTGAAAAACTGTTTTTT.

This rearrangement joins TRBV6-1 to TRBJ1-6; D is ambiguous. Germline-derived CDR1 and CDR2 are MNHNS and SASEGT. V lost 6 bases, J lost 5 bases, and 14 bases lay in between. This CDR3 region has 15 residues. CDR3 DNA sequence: TGTGCCAGCAGAGCGACACAAGGAGATAATTCACCCCTCCACTTT. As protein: CASRATQGDNSPLHF.

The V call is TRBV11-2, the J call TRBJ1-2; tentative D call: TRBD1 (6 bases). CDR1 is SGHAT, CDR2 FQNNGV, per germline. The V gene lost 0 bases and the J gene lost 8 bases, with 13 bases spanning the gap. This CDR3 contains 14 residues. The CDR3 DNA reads TGTGCCAGCAGCTTAGATCTGACAGGAGGCGGCTACACCTTC. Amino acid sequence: CASSLDLTGGGYTF.

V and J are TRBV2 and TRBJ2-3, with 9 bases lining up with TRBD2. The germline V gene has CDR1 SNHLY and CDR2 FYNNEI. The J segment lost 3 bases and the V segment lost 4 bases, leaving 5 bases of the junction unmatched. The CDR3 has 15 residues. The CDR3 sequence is CASSATSGYTDTQYF. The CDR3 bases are TGTGCCAGCAGTGCTACTAGCGGGTATACAGATACGCAGTATTTT.